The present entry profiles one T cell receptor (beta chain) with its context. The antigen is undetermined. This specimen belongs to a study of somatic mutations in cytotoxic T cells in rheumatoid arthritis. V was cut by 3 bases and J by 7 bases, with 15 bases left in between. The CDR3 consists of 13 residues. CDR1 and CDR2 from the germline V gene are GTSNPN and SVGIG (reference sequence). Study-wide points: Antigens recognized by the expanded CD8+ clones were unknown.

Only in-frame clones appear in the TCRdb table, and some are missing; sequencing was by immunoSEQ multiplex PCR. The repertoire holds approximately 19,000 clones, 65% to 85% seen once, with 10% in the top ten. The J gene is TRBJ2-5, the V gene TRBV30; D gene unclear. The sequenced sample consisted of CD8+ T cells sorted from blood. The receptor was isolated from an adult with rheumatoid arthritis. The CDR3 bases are TGTGCCTGGAGCGGCGGCTTTGTCGGGACCCAGTACTTC. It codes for CAWSGGFVGTQYF.